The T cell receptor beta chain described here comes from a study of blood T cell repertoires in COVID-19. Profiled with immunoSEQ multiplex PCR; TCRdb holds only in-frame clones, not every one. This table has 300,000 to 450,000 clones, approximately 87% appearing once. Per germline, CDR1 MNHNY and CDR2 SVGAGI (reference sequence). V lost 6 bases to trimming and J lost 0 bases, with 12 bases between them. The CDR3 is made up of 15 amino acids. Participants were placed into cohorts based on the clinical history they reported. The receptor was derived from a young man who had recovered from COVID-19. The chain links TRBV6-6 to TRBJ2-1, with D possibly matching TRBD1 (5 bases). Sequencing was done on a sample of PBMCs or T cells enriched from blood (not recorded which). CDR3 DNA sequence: TGTGCCAGCAGGGATCGGACAAGCTCCTACAATGAGCAGTTCTTC. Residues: CASRDRTSSYNEQFF.